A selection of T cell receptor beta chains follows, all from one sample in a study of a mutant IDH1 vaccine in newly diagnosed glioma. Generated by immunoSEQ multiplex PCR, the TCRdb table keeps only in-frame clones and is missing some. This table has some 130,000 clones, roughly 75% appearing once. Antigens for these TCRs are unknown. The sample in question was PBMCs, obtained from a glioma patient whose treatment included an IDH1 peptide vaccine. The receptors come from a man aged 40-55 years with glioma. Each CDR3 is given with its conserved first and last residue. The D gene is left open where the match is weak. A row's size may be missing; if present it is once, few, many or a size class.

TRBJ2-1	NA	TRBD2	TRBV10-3	TGTGCCATCAACAAGTTCGGACTAGCGGGATTAAATGAGCAGTTCTTC	CAINKFGLAGLNEQFF
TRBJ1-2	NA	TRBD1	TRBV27	TGTGCCAGCCGCGACCCTCGACAGGGGTCAAACTATGGCTACACCTTC	CASRDPRQGSNYGYTF
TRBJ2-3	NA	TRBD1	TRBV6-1	TGTGCCAGCAGAGGACAGGGGACAGATACGCAGTATTTT	CASRGQGTDTQYF
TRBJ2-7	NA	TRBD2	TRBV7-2	TGTGCCAGCAGCCGCCTAGCGGGGGCCTACGAGCAGTACTTC	CASSRLAGAYEQYF
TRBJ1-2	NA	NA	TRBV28	TGTGCCAGCAGCTTCCTGATTAGTCGGGGCTACACCTTC	CASSFLISRGYTF
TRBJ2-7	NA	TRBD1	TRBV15	TGTGCCACCAGCATCGGACAGGGGGCGTTCGAGCAGTACTTC	CATSIGQGAFEQYF
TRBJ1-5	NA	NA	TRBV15	TGTGCCACCAGCAGAGGGTCCCGACAGACCAATCAGCCCCAGCATTTT	CATSRGSRQTNQPQHF
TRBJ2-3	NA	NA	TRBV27	TGTGCCAGCAACCTAGGGGCAGGGCCTAGCACAGATACGCAGTATTTT	CASNLGAGPSTDTQYF
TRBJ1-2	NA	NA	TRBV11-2	TGTGCCAGCAGCTTAGAGGGCCAGCTTAACTATGGCTACACCTTC	CASSLEGQLNYGYTF
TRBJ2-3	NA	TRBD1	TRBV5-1	TGCGCCAGCTATCACGGCAGGGGGCAAGATACGCAGTATTTT	CASYHGRGQDTQYF
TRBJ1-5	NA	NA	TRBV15	TGTGCCACCAGCAGAGATTATAGTAGTAGAGGCAATCAGCCCCAGCATTTT	CATSRDYSSRGNQPQHF
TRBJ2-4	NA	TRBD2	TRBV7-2	TGTGCCAGCAGCTTAGCGCCGACTAGCGGGGGGGCGGCCAAAAACATTCAGTACTTC	CASSLAPTSGGAAKNIQYF
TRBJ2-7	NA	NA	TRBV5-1	TGCGCCAGCAGCTTCGGACAGAACTCCTACGAGCAGTACTTC	CASSFGQNSYEQYF
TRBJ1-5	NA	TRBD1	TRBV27	TGTGCCAGCAGTTTTGGGACAGGGGCAGATCAGCCCCAGCATTTT	CASSFGTGADQPQHF
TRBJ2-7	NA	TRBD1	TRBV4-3	TGCGCCAGCAGCCAGGACAGGGGAGCCTACGAGCAGTACTTC	CASSQDRGAYEQYF
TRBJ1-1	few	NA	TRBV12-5	TGTGCTAGTGGTTTAAACACTGAAGCTTTCTTT	CASGLNTEAFF
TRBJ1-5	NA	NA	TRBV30	TGTGCCTGGTCTCACGAGGGGGGGAAGCAGCCCCAGCATTTT	CAWSHEGGKQPQHF
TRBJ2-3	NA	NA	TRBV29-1	TGCAGCGGGGAACGGGCGGGGACTAGCACAGATACGCAGTATTTT	CSGERAGTSTDTQYF
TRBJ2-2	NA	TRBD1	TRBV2	TGTGCCAGAGCTGGGACAGGGAACACCGGGGAGCTGTTTTTT	CARAGTGNTGELFF
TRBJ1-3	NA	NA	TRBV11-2	TGTGCCAGCAGCCAAAGGACAGAAAATGGAAACACCATATATTTT	CASSQRTENGNTIYF
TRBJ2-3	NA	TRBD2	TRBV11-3	TGTGCCAGCAGCCCAGGGAGACTAGCGGGGGGAAACACAGATACGCAGTATTTT	CASSPGRLAGGNTDTQYF
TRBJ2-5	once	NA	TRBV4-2	TGTGCCAGCAGCCAAGTATCAGGGGGGGAGGAGACCCAGTACTTC	CASSQVSGGEETQYF
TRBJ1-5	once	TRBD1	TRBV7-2	TGTGCCAGCAGCCCAGATCGGACAGGCTTCTATAGCAATCAGCCCCAGCATTTT	CASSPDRTGFYSNQPQHF
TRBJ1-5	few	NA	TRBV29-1	TGCAGCGTTCTGACTTCTGGCAATCAGCCCCAGCATTTT	CSVLTSGNQPQHF
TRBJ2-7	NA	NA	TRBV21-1	TGTGCCAGCTCAACCCGTTCGGGACAGGGGGCGTTAGGTACCTACGAGCAGTACTTC	CASSTRSGQGALGTYEQYF
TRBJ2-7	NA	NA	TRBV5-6	TGTGCCAGCAGCCCCGGATTGCCCTACGAGCAGTACTTC	CASSPGLPYEQYF
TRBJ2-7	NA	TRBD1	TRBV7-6	TGTGCCAGCAGCTCTACAGGGGGGGAGCAGTACTTC	CASSSTGGEQYF
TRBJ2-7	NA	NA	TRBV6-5	TGTGCCAGCAGCCAAGCCGGGACAACCTACGAGCAGTACTTC	CASSQAGTTYEQYF
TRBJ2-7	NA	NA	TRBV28	TGTGCCAGCAGTTTCCCAGGGGCCAACTACTGGGACTTC	CASSFPGANYWDF
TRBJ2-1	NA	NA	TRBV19	TGTGCCAGTAGTATTAACACCTACAATGAGCAGTTCTTC	CASSINTYNEQFF
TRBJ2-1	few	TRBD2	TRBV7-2	TGTGCCAGCAGCCTGGGACTAGCGGGAGGCAATGAGCAGTTCTTC	CASSLGLAGGNEQFF
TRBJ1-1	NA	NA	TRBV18	TGTGCCAGCTCACCGCGAGGGGGAAAAAACACTGAAGCTTTCTTT	CASSPRGGKNTEAFF